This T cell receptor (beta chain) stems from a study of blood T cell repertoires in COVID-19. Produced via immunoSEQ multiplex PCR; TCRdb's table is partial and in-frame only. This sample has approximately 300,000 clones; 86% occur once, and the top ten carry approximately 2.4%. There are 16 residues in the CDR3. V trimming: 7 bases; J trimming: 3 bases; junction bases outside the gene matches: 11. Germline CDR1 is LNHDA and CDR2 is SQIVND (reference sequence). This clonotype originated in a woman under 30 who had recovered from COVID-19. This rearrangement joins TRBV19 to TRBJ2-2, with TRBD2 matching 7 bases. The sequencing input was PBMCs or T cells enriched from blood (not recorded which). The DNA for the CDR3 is TGTGCCAGTACTTCTGGGAGGGGCATTGACACCGGGGAGCTGTTTTTT. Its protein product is CASTSGRGIDTGELFF.